The table lists the clone carrying this TCR beta chain with a count of one. The antigen is not known. This sample is drawn from a study of brain T cells in children with intractable seizures. General observations from the study: Only CDR3 sequence similarity suggested viral specificity, without known HCMV serostatus.

Clones were read by immunoSEQ multiplex PCR, and TCRdb kept only the in-frame ones, dropping some. The top ten hold more than 0.3% of the sample, which has roughly 64,000 clones, roughly 95% seen once. Germline CDR1 and CDR2: SGHTA and FQGNSA. The CDR3 has 14 amino acids. V dropped 1 base and J dropped 7; count of bases not matched to a gene: 4. The sequenced cases were selected for having the highest brain T cell transcript signatures. The starting material was peripheral blood, obtained at surgery. V and J are TRBV7-2 and TRBJ2-5; TRBD2 matches at 9 bases. This receptor was taken from a boy younger than two with focal cortical dysplasia and intractable seizures. The CDR3 region has the DNA TGTGCCAGCAGCTTAGGGGGACTAGCAGCGACCCAGTACTTC. It is translated as CASSLGGLAATQYF.